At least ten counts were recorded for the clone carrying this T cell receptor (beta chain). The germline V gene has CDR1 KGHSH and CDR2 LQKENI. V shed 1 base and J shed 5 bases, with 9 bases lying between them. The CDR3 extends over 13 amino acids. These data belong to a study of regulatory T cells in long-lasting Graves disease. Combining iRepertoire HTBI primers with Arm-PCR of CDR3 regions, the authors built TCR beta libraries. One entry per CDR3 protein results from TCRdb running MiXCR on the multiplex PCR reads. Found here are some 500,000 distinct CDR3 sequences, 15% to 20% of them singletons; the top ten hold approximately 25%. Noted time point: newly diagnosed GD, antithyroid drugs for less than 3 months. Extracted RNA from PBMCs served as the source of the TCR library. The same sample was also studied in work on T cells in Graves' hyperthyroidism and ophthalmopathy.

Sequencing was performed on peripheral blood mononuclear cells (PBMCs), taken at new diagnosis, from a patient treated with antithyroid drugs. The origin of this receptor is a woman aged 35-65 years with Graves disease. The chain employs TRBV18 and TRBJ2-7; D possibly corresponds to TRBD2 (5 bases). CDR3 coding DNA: TGTGCCAGCTCACCACGGAAGAGGGACGAGCAGTACTTC. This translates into CASSPRKRDEQYF.